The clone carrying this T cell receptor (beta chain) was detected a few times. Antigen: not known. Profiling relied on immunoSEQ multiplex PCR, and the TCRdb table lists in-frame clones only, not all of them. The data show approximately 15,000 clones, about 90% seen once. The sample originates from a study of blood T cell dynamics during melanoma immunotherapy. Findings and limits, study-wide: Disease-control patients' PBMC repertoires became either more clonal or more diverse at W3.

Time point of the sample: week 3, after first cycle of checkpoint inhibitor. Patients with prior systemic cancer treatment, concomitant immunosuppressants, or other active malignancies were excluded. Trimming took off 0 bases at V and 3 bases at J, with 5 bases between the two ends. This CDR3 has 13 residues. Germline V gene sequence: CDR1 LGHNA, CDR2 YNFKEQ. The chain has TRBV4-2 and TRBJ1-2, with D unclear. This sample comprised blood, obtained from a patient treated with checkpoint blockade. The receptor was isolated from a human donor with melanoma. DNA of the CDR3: TGTGCCAGCAGCCAAGACGGAGACTATGGCTACACCTTC. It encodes CASSQDGDYGYTF.